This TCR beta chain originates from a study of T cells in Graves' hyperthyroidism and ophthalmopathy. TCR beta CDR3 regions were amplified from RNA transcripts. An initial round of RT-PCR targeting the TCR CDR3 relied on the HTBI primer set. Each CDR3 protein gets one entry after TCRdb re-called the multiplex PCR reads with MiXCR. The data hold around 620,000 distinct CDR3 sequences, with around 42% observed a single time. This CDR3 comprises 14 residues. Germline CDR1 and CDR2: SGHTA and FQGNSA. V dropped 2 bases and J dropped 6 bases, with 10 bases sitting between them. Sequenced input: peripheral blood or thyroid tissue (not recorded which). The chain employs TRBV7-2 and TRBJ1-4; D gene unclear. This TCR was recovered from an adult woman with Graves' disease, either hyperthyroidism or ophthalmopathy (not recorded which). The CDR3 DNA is TGTGCCAGCAGCTTACAGTACGGTGATGAAAAACTGTTTTTT. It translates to CASSLQYGDEKLFF. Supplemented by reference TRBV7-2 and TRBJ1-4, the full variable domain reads GAGVSQSPSNKVTEKGKDVELRCDPISGHTALYWYRQSLGQGLEFLIYFQGNSAPDKSGLPSDRFSAERTGGSVSTLTIQRTQQEDSAVYLCASSLQYGDEKLFFGSGTQLSVL.